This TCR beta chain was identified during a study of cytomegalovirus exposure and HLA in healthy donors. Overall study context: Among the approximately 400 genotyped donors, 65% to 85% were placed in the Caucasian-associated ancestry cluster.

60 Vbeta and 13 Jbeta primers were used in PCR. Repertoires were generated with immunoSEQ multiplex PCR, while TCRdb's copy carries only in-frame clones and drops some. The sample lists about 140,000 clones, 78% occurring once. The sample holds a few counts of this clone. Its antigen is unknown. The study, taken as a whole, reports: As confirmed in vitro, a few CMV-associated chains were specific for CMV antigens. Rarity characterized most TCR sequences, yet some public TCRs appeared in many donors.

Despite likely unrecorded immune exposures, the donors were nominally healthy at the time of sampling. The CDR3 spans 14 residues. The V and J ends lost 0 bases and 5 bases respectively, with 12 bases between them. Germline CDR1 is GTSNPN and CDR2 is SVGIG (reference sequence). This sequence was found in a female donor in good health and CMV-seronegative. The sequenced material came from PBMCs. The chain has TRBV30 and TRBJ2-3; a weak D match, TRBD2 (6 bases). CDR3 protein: CAWSVSGILDTQYF. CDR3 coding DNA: TGTGCCTGGAGTGTTAGCGGAATTCTAGATACGCAGTATTTT.